Listed below are T cell receptor beta chains from one sample, sequenced in a study of T cells in localized non-small cell lung cancer. The assay was immunoSEQ multiplex PCR, and TCRdb's table has in-frame clones only and misses some. The sample carries approximately 72,000 clones, roughly 86% recorded once. The material was peripheral blood, obtained before any cancer treatment. The receptors shown here come from an older female donor with stage I lung adenocarcinoma. CDR3s include the opening cysteine and the closing phenylalanine or tryptophan. D genes are given only for firm matches.

>TRBJ1-1|TRBV7-9|-
TGTGCCAGCAGCTTACACCAGAACACTGAAGCTTTCTTT
CASSLHQNTEAFF
>TRBJ1-3|TRBV7-7|-
TGTGCTAGCAGCTTATCGGGGTCTGGAAACACCATATATTTT
CASSLSGSGNTIYF
>TRBJ2-5|TRBV30|-
TGTGCCTGGGGCCCTTCAGGGGAGACCCAGTACTTC
CAWGPSGETQYF
>TRBJ2-7|TRBV29-1|-
TGCAGCGTACGGTCCCCGAAGGACGAGCAGTACTTC
CSVRSPKDEQYF
>TRBJ2-1|TRBV11-2|TRBD2
TGTGCCAGCAGCTTAGATCATAGACTAGCGGGGCTCTCCTACAATGAGCAGTTCTTC
CASSLDHRLAGLSYNEQFF
>TRBJ1-2|TRBV18|-
TGTGCCAGCTCCCAAACAGGTACCTATGGCTACACCTTC
CASSQTGTYGYTF
>TRBJ2-7|TRBV5-1|-
TGCGCCAGCAGTCGCCCCGAGCAGTACTTC
CASSRPEQYF
>TRBJ1-1|TRBV27|-
TGTATTAGGACCTGGAAAACTGAAGCTTTCTTT
CIRTWKTEAFF
>TRBJ1-1|TRBV19|TRBD1
TGTGCCAGTATCCTGACAGGGGGTAACACTGAAGCTTTCTTT
CASILTGGNTEAFF
>TRBJ2-7|TRBV30|-
TGTGCCTGGAAGAGGGGCTACGAGCAGTACTTC
CAWKRGYEQYF
>TRBJ2-1|TRBV9|-
TGTGCCAGCAGCGTAGAAGGCGATTCCTACAATGAGCAGTTCTTC
CASSVEGDSYNEQFF
>TRBJ1-5|TRBV19|-
TGTGCCAGTAACGACCGGGGCAATCAGCCCCAGCATTTT
CASNDRGNQPQHF